The 27 T cell receptor beta chains below come from one sample, sequenced in a study of technical replicates of blood from a few donors. Sequencing used immunoSEQ multiplex PCR; TCRdb keeps in-frame clones, though not all of them. The top ten clones hold approximately 0.21% of a sample with around 72,000 clones, over 95% of them seen once. The sample taken for sequencing was T cells isolated from PBMCs. Receptors originate from a human donor in good health.

This sequence joins TRBV5-1 and TRBJ1-5; the match to TRBD1 covers 8 bases. Trimming took 4 bases from V and 10 from J; bases not matched to a gene: 16. CDR3 length equals 16 residues. Germline V gene data show CDR1 as SGHRS and CDR2 as YFSETQ. CDR3 loop: CASSPGQGSAGVPQHF. CDR3 nucleotide sequence: TGCGCCAGCAGCCCAGGACAGGGCTCCGCAGGGGTACCCCAGCATTTT.

The chain uses TRBV7-9 and TRBJ2-2; weak D call: TRBD2 (5 bases). This CDR3 is 14 amino acids long. V was pared by 2 bases and J by 4 bases, with 8 bases between. In germline, CDR1 is SEHNR, CDR2 FQNEAQ (reference sequence). The CDR3 sequence: CASSLTGSTGELFF. The DNA of the CDR3 is TGTGCCAGCAGCTTAACGGGATCCACCGGGGAGCTGTTTTTT.

The chain uses TRBV28 and TRBJ1-1; 8 positions agree with TRBD1. With 3 bases clipped from V and 2 bases from J, the junction kept 2 bases outside the gene matches. The CDR3 consists of 14 residues. CDR1 is MDHEN and CDR2 is SYDVKM in the germline V gene. The CDR3 sequence is CASSFGQGNTEAFF. DNA for the CDR3: TGTGCCAGCAGTTTCGGACAGGGAAACACTGAAGCTTTCTTT.

This clone appeared once. This rearrangement joins TRBV27 to TRBJ2-5; TRBD1 agrees at 8 bases. In germline, CDR1 is MNHEY, CDR2 SMNVEV (reference sequence). V was pared by 5 bases and J by 5 bases, with 4 bases of the junction left unmatched. The CDR3 has 13 residues. CDR3 protein: CASSGTGPETQYF. CDR3 nucleotides: TGTGCCAGCAGTGGGACAGGTCCGGAGACCCAGTACTTC.

In nucleotides, the CDR3 is TGTGCCAGCACCCTAAACAGGGGCAACTACGAGCAGTACTTC. Translated, it gives CASTLNRGNYEQYF. This chain joins TRBV27 and TRBJ2-7; 7 bases fit TRBD1. CDR3 size: 14 residues. Germline trimming cut 7 bases from V and 3 bases from J; bases unmatched to any gene: 9. CDR1 and CDR2 (germline): MNHEY, SMNVEV (reference sequence).

V is TRBV14 and J is TRBJ2-7; 9 positions agree with TRBD2. Losses at the gene ends were 5 bases for V and 3 bases for J; bases not matched to a gene: 11. The CDR3 covers 16 residues. Germline CDR1 reads SGHDN; CDR2 reads FVKESK. CDR3 in amino acids: CASSSTRLAVNYEQYF. The DNA for the CDR3 is TGTGCCAGCAGCTCGACGAGACTAGCGGTAAACTACGAGCAGTACTTC.

V and J are TRBV5-1 and TRBJ2-1; 8 bases match TRBD1. Trimming at V came to 3 bases and at J to 8 bases, leaving 10 bases not matched to a gene. CDR1 and CDR2 from the germline V gene are SGHRS and YFSETQ. The CDR3 runs to 15 residues. CDR3 bases: TGCGCCAGCAGCTCCGGACAGGGTAGCTTCCATGAGCAGTTCTTC. Its translation is CASSSGQGSFHEQFF.

J is TRBJ2-1 and V is TRBV5-1, with 12 bases identical to TRBD2. Germline lookup yields CDR1 SGHRS and CDR2 YFSETQ. V trimming: 6 bases; J trimming: 8 bases; junction bases outside the gene matches: 6. The CDR3 has 14 amino acids. The CDR3 DNA sequence: TGCGCCAGCACCAGGACTAGCGGGAACCATGAGCAGTTCTTC. Encoded protein: CASTRTSGNHEQFF. Full variable domain (remainder filled in from reference TRBV5-1 and TRBJ2-1): KAGVTQTPRYLIKTRGQQVTLSCSPISGHRSVSWYQQTPGQGLQFLFEYFSETQRNKGNFPGRFSGRQFSNSRSEMNVSTLELGDSALYLCASTRTSGNHEQFFGPGTRLTVL.

V and J are TRBV29-1 and TRBJ2-2; 7 positions match TRBD1. This CDR3 is built from 14 residues. Germline CDR1 and CDR2: SQVTM and ANQGSEA. The V and J ends lost 7 bases and 3 bases, in that order; junction bases with no gene match: 8. The chain's CDR3 is CSATVGTDTGELFF. The CDR3 region has the DNA TGCAGCGCTACCGTCGGGACAGACACCGGGGAGCTGTTTTTT.

The chain carries TRBV19 and TRBJ2-3, with 11 bases identical to TRBD2. This CDR3 is 16 amino acids long. Trimming at V came to 4 bases and at J to 2 bases, leaving 5 bases not matched to a gene. The germline V gene has CDR1 LNHDA and CDR2 SQIVND (reference sequence). CDR3 sequence (DNA): TGTGCCAGTAGTACCGGGACTAGCGGAGTCACAGATACGCAGTATTTT. Amino acid sequence: CASSTGTSGVTDTQYF.

This chain joins TRBV6-1 and TRBJ2-7; D is perhaps TRBD1 (6 bases). CDR1 is MNHNS and CDR2 is SASEGT in the germline V gene. V was clipped by 9 bases and J by 2 bases, with 11 bases between them. The CDR3 has 12 residues. The CDR3 coding sequence is TGTGCCAGTACAGGGTTTCCCTACGAGCAGTACTTC. Its translation is CASTGFPYEQYF.

The chain carries TRBV30 and TRBJ1-2, with a weak D call TRBD1 (6 bases). V lost 3 bases to trimming and J lost 2 bases, with 13 bases between them. Germline lookup yields CDR1 GTSNPN and CDR2 SVGIG (reference sequence). The CDR3 contains 14 residues. The DNA for the CDR3 is TGTGCCTGGAGACTTAGGCAGGGGAACTATGGCTACACCTTC. Translation gives CAWRLRQGNYGYTF.

The CDR3 is CASRTTGMGGYTF. The CDR3 DNA reads TGTGCCAGCCGCACTACAGGGATGGGCGGCTACACCTTC. The chain recombines TRBV27 with TRBJ1-2; a weak D match, TRBD1 (6 bases). The germline V gene encodes CDR1 MNHEY and CDR2 SMNVEV (reference sequence). The CDR3 runs 13 residues. V gave up 8 bases and J gave up 8 bases, with 18 bases separating them.

The chain has TRBV6-5 and TRBJ1-5; 7 nucleotides agree with TRBD1. The CDR3 length is 14 residues. Looked up from germline, CDR1 is MNHEY and CDR2 is SVGAGI. Trimming cost V 2 bases and J 5 bases; bases outside gene matches: 3. The DNA for the CDR3 is TGTGCCAGCAGTTACCGTACAGGGGATCAGCCCCAGCATTTT. Encoded protein: CASSYRTGDQPQHF.

The rearrangement joins TRBV19 to TRBJ1-5, with 7 bases that match TRBD1. V lost 7 bases, J lost 5 bases, and 2 bases stayed unmatched. Germline CDR1 is LNHDA and CDR2 is SQIVND (reference sequence). This CDR3 is built from 12 residues. The chain's CDR3 is CASTRGDQPQHF. The CDR3 DNA reads TGTGCCAGTACCAGGGGGGATCAGCCCCAGCATTTT.

The gene calls are TRBV19 and TRBJ1-1, with D tentatively TRBD1 (5 bases). Germline V gene lookup returns CDR1 LNHDA and CDR2 SQIVND (reference sequence). Trimming pared 6 bases from V and 8 bases from J, leaving 16 bases between. CDR3 length: 13 residues. The CDR3 nucleotides read TGTGCCAGTAGGACGTTGGGGGGGAGGGAAGCTTTCTTT. Translation: CASRTLGGREAFF.

The chain joins TRBV21-1 to TRBJ1-1; the tabulated D call, TRBD1, remains unverified against the DNA. TRBV21-1 is an annotated pseudogene. The CDR3 consists of 12 residues. The CDR3, as DNA: TGTGCCAGCAGCAAAGAGGGGCAGGTAGCTTTCTTT. Amino acid sequence: CASSKEGQVAFF.

V usage is TRBV4-1 and J usage is TRBJ2-7; TRBD1 is a possible D gene (6 bases). Germline CDR1 reads MGHRA; CDR2 reads YSYEKL. The CDR3 consists of 11 residues. With 3 bases removed from V and 6 bases from J, the gap between germline ends came to 6 bases. Here the CDR3 reads CASSQGAEQYF. DNA of the CDR3: TGCGCCAGCAGCCAGGGGGCCGAGCAGTACTTC.

The rearrangement uses TRBV30 and TRBJ2-2; 7 bases are shared with TRBD1. The CDR3 length is 15 residues. The germline CDR1 and CDR2 sequences are GTSNPN and SVGIG (reference sequence). The V and J ends lost 1 base and 1 base, in that order; junction bases with no gene match: 3. The DNA for the CDR3 is TGTGCCTGGAGTGAAGACAGGGAGAACACCGGGGAGCTGTTTTTT. This gives the protein CAWSEDRENTGELFF.

V gene TRBV30 combines with J gene TRBJ1-3; D ambiguous. This CDR3 has 14 residues. V was shortened by 3 bases and J by 4 bases, with 13 bases between the two germline ends. CDR1 is GTSNPN and CDR2 is SVGIG in the germline V gene (reference sequence). The CDR3 nucleotides read TGTGCCTGGAGAAAGCAAACGGGGGGAAACACCATATATTTT. It is translated as CAWRKQTGGNTIYF.

The chain links TRBV6-5 to TRBJ2-7; 8 bases match TRBD1. Germline CDR1 is MNHEY and CDR2 is SVGAGI. J lost 3 bases, V lost 3 bases, and 4 bases had no gene match. The CDR3 covers 14 residues. Here the CDR3 reads CASSYSGGSYEQYF. Here the CDR3 DNA reads TGTGCCAGCAGTTATTCAGGGGGCAGCTACGAGCAGTACTTC.

The J gene is TRBJ2-3, the V gene TRBV9; perhaps TRBD2 as D (6 bases). Germline lookup yields CDR1 SGDLS and CDR2 YYNGEE. The CDR3 extends over 16 amino acids. Deletions cut 6 bases from V and 0 bases from J, with 17 bases between. In DNA form, the CDR3 reads TGTGCCAGCACTTCGGCGGAGGGACGCAGCACAGATACGCAGTATTTT. Its translation is CASTSAEGRSTDTQYF. The full variable domain, rest sourced from reference TRBV9 and TRBJ2-3, is DSGVTQTPKHLITATGQRVTLRCSPRSGDLSVYWYQQSLDQGLQFLIQYYNGEERAKGNILERFSAQQFPDLHSELNLSSLELGDSALYFCASTSAEGRSTDTQYFGPGTRLTVL.

This clone appeared once. The J gene is TRBJ2-5, the V gene TRBV7-3; TRBD2 matches at 8 bases. The CDR3 is made up of 17 amino acids. Germline loops: CDR1 SGHTA, CDR2 FQGTGA. Trimming at V came to 0 bases and at J to 2 bases, leaving 8 bases not matched to a gene. CDR3 DNA: TGTGCCAGCAGCTTAACTCCCTCCACGGGAGGGCAAGAGACCCAGTACTTC. Translation: CASSLTPSTGGQETQYF.

The chain employs TRBV6-1 and TRBJ2-1; TRBD1 matches 10 bases. The germline V gene encodes CDR1 MNHNS and CDR2 SASEGT. V gave up 4 bases and J gave up 9 bases; unmatched junction bases: 12. The CDR3 covers 16 residues. The CDR3 DNA reads TGTGCCAGCAGTGTCTTGGGACAGGGGATTTGGGGTGAGCAGTTCTTC. Translating it yields CASSVLGQGIWGEQFF.

This clone was seen just once. V is TRBV7-4 and J is TRBJ2-7; D gene uncertain. Germline values: CDR1 SGHVT, CDR2 SQSDAQ. Trimming stripped 1 base from V and 1 base from J, with 11 bases between. The CDR3 runs to 15 residues. The CDR3 DNA sequence: TGTGCCAGCAGCTTAGGCCAGAACCTTTCCTACGAGCAGTACTTC. Its translation is CASSLGQNLSYEQYF.

This clone was observed a single time. The V gene is TRBV19, the J gene TRBJ1-1, with TRBD1 matching over 7 bases. Germline CDR1 reads LNHDA; CDR2 reads SQIVND (reference sequence). Trimming cost V 6 bases and J 0 bases; bases outside gene matches: 7. The CDR3 has 15 amino acids. Here the CDR3 reads CASRSSGTVNTEAFF. The CDR3 nucleotides are TGTGCCAGTAGGAGCTCCGGGACAGTGAACACTGAAGCTTTCTTT.

The chain joins TRBV10-1 to TRBJ2-7, with TRBD1 as a possible D gene (6 bases). The germline CDR1 and CDR2 sequences are WNHNN and SYGVQD (reference sequence). The ends were cut back, 5 bases at V and 3 bases at J, with 11 bases in the middle. CDR3 length: 13 residues. The CDR3 nucleotides are TGCGCCAGCAGTCAGACAGGACGCTACGAGCAGTACTTC. Translating it yields CASSQTGRYEQYF.